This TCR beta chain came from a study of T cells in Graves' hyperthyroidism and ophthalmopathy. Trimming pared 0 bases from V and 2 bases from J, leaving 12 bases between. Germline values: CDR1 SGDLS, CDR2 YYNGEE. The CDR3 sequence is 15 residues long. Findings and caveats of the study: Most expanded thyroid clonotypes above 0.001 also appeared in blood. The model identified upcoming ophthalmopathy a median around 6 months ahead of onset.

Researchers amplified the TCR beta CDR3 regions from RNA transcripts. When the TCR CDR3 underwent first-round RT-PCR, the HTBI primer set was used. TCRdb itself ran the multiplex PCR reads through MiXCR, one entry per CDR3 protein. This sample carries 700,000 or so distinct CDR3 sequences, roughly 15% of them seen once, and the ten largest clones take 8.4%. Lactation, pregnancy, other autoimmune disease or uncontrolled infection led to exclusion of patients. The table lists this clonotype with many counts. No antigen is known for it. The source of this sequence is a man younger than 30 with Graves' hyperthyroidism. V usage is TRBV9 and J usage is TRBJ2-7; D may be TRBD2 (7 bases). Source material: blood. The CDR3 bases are TGTGCCAGCAGCGTAGGTGGGGGGGGCACCTACGAGCAGTACTTC. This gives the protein CASSVGGGGTYEQYF.